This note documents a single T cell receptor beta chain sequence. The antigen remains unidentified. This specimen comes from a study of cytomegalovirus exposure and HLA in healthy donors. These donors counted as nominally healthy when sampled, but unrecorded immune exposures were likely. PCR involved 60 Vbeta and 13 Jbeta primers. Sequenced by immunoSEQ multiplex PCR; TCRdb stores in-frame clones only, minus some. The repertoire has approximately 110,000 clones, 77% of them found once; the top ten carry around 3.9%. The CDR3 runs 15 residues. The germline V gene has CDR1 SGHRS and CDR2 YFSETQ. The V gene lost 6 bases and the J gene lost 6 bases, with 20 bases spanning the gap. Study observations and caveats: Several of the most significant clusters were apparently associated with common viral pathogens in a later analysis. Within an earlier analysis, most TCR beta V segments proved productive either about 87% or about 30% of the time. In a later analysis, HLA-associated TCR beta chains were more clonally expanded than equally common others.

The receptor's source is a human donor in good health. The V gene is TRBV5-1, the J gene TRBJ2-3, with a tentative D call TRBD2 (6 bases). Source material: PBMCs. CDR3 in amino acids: CASTPAGMGLDTQYF. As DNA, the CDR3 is TGCGCCAGCACCCCTGCGGGAATGGGTTTGGATACGCAGTATTTT.